The rows below give T cell receptor beta chains drawn from one sample of a study of control samples from healthy donors and cancer patients. This table comes from immunoSEQ multiplex PCR, and its TCRdb copy is limited to in-frame clones, with some not included. This sample has some 97,000 clones, with about 90% found just once. The source material was blood. The receptors here all came from a woman aged 45-65 years in good health. CDR3s include the opening cysteine and the closing phenylalanine or tryptophan. The order of the fields is J gene, clone size, D gene, V gene, CDR3 protein, CDR3 DNA. D genes are given only for firm matches. Part of the rows lack a size; the others show once, few, many or a class for expanded clones.

>TRBJ2-3|-|-|TRBV30
CAWMEGWGSTDTQYF
TGTGCCTGGATGGAAGGGTGGGGATCCACAGATACGCAGTATTTT
>TRBJ1-5|-|-|TRBV5-6
CASSFRGGERQPQHF
TGTGCCAGCAGCTTTCGGGGGGGCGAACGTCAGCCCCAGCATTTT
>TRBJ1-5|-|-|TRBV4-1
CASSQESAIRQPQHF
TGCGCCAGCAGCCAAGAGTCGGCGATTCGGCAGCCCCAGCATTTT
>TRBJ2-3|-|-|TRBV24-1
CATSDPREWTDTQYF
TGTGCCACCAGTGATCCCAGGGAATGGACAGATACGCAGTATTTT
>TRBJ2-7|-|-|TRBV27
CASSSSDGYEQYF
TGTGCCAGCAGTTCCTCCGACGGCTACGAGCAGTACTTC
>TRBJ2-6|once|-|TRBV6-5
CASSLRGGANVLTF
TGTGCCAGCAGCCTTCGTGGTGGGGCCAACGTCCTGACTTTC
>TRBJ1-2|-|TRBD1|TRBV9
CASSVATSGGREANYGYTF
TGTGCCAGCAGCGTAGCTACCTCAGGGGGCAGAGAAGCTAACTATGGCTACACCTTC
>TRBJ2-1|-|-|TRBV6-4
CASSDDGFKQFF
TGTGCCAGCAGTGACGACGGGTTTAAGCAGTTCTTC
>TRBJ1-6|-|-|TRBV13
CASSLTQGNNSPLHF
TGTGCCAGCAGCTTGACACAGGGAAATAATTCACCCCTCCACTTT
>TRBJ2-7|few|-|TRBV18
CASSSDRASYEQYF
TGTGCCAGCTCGTCGGACAGAGCCTCCTACGAGCAGTACTTC
>TRBJ2-3|-|-|TRBV9
CASSVHGRADTQYF
TGTGCCAGCAGCGTCCACGGCCGTGCCGATACGCAGTATTTT
>TRBJ1-2|-|-|TRBV6-5
CASGTRYYGYTF
TGTGCCAGCGGGACTAGGTACTATGGCTACACCTTC
>TRBJ1-2|few|TRBD1|TRBV28
CASSKSNSRTGYGYTF
TGTGCCAGCAGCAAAAGCAATTCTAGGACAGGATATGGCTACACCTTC
>TRBJ1-2|-|TRBD1|TRBV6-6
CASSPATGDGYTF
TGTGCCAGCAGTCCCGCGACAGGGGACGGCTACACCTTC
>TRBJ2-4|-|-|TRBV2
CASSQGGGAGKNIQYF
TGTGCCAGCAGTCAAGGGGGGGGCGCAGGCAAAAACATTCAGTACTTC
>TRBJ1-3|-|-|TRBV4-2
CASSQDRSASSGNTIYF
TGTGCCAGCAGCCAAGATAGAAGCGCCAGCTCTGGAAACACCATATATTTT
>TRBJ2-5|-|TRBD2|TRBV19
CASSIDGGDQYF
TGTGCCAGTAGTATAGATGGGGGGGACCAGTACTTC
>TRBJ2-1|-|-|TRBV3-1/TRBV3-2
CASSQLGAVSYNEQFF
TGTGCCAGCAGCCAACTGGGGGCGGTCTCCTACAATGAGCAGTTCTTC
>TRBJ1-5|-|TRBD1|TRBV9
CASSVEGQGACNQPQHF
TGTGCCAGCAGCGTAGAAGGACAGGGGGCCTGCAATCAGCCCCAGCATTTT
>TRBJ1-1|-|-|TRBV6-5
CASSYWGAEAFF
TGTGCCAGCAGTTACTGGGGGGCTGAAGCTTTCTTT
>TRBJ1-2|-|-|TRBV30
CAWRGRGSGYTF
TGTGCCTGGAGGGGGAGGGGATCTGGCTACACCTTC
>TRBJ1-1|once|-|TRBV9
CASTEASRSRSANTEAFF
TGTGCCAGCACCGAAGCCTCAAGGTCTAGGTCGGCGAACACTGAAGCTTTCTTT
>TRBJ2-3|-|-|TRBV28
CASSLVAGSTDTQYF
TGTGCCAGCAGTTTAGTAGCCGGGAGCACAGATACGCAGTATTTT
>TRBJ2-3|-|-|TRBV7-8
CASSSSGWGPTDTQYF
TGTGCCAGCAGCTCCAGCGGGTGGGGTCCCACAGATACGCAGTATTTT
>TRBJ1-5|-|-|TRBV30
CAWSAGINSNQPQHF
TGTGCCTGGAGTGCCGGGATAAATAGCAATCAGCCCCAGCATTTT
>TRBJ2-1|-|-|TRBV19
CASGTASGYNEQFF
TGTGCCAGTGGCACAGCCTCGGGATACAATGAGCAGTTCTTC
>TRBJ2-2|-|TRBD2|TRBV5-1
CASSGSGTPNTGELFF
TGCGCCAGCAGCGGTAGCGGGACACCCAACACCGGGGAGCTGTTTTTT
>TRBJ1-1|-|-|TRBV3-1/TRBV3-2
CASSLTGQRPEAFF
TGTGCCAGCAGCCTCACCGGACAAAGGCCTGAAGCTTTCTTT
>TRBJ2-3|once|-|TRBV19
CASSRGRGTDTQYF
TGTGCCAGTTCCAGGGGCCGAGGCACAGATACGCAGTATTTT
>TRBJ1-1|few|-|TRBV13
CASSLRGMNTEAFF
TGTGCCAGCAGCCTCCGGGGCATGAACACTGAAGCTTTCTTT
>TRBJ1-5|-|-|TRBV12-3/TRBV12-4
CASSTAENQPQHF
TGTGCCAGCAGTACGGCCGAGAATCAGCCCCAGCATTTT
>TRBJ1-1|few|-|TRBV28
CASSLRRPGNKEAFF
TGTGCCAGCAGTTTAAGGAGGCCAGGGAATAAAGAAGCTTTCTTT
>TRBJ2-1|once|TRBD2|TRBV24-1
CATSDYSGGNEQFF
TGTGCCACCAGCGACTATAGCGGGGGCAATGAGCAGTTCTTC
>TRBJ2-7|-|TRBD1|TRBV14
CASSQDRLEQYF
TGTGCCAGCAGCCAGGACAGGCTGGAGCAGTACTTC
>TRBJ1-5|-|-|TRBV6-6
CASSSRSQPQHF
TGTGCCAGCAGTTCCCGGAGTCAGCCCCAGCATTTT
>TRBJ2-1|once|TRBD1|TRBV19
CASSPGTGGRNEQFF
TGTGCCAGTAGTCCTGGGACAGGGGGCAGGAATGAGCAGTTCTTC
>TRBJ2-2|-|-|TRBV24-1
CATSRFVGELFF
TGTGCCACCAGCAGGTTTGTCGGGGAGCTGTTTTTT
>TRBJ1-5|-|-|TRBV12-3/TRBV12-4
CASSPDSLQPQHF
TGTGCCAGCAGTCCGGACAGTCTCCAGCCCCAGCATTTT
>TRBJ1-6|-|TRBD1|TRBV9
CASSVEDRGEGILSPLHF
TGTGCCAGCAGCGTAGAGGACAGGGGGGAAGGAATTTTGTCACCCCTCCACTTT
>TRBJ1-5|-|TRBD1|TRBV28
CASSWDRYSNQPQHF
TGTGCCAGCAGTTGGGACAGATACAGCAATCAGCCCCAGCATTTT
>TRBJ2-3|once|-|TRBV5-1
CATKVTSTLSPDTQYF
TGCGCCACCAAGGTGACTTCCACCCTTTCCCCAGATACGCAGTATTTT
>TRBJ2-7|-|-|TRBV5-4
CASSLPGAVHEQYF
TGTGCCAGCAGCTTGCCGGGGGCGGTCCACGAGCAGTACTTC
>TRBJ2-3|-|-|TRBV18
CASSPEVADTQYF
TGTGCCAGCTCACCAGAGGTGGCAGATACGCAGTATTTT
>TRBJ2-5|-|-|TRBV5-1
CASSLGQGPAETQYF
TGCGCCAGCAGCTTGGGGCAGGGGCCGGCGGAGACCCAGTACTTC
>TRBJ2-5|-|TRBD1|TRBV10-1
CASSEDRGWETQYF
TGCGCCAGCAGTGAGGACAGGGGGTGGGAGACCCAGTACTTC
>TRBJ2-6|-|TRBD2|TRBV5-4
CASSPGGIITANVLTF
TGTGCCAGCAGCCCGGGGGGGATAATTACGGCCAACGTCCTGACTTTC
>TRBJ1-5|-|-|TRBV21-1
CASSKGGRWCNQPQHF
TGTGCCAGCAGCAAAGGGGGACGTTGGTGCAATCAGCCCCAGCATTTT
>TRBJ1-3|few|-|TRBV7-9
CASSLFTESSGNTIYF
TGTGCCAGCAGCTTATTCACGGAGAGCTCTGGAAACACCATATATTTT
>TRBJ2-1|-|-|TRBV7-9
CASSYAQGIANEQFF
TGTGCCAGCAGCTATGCACAGGGAATCGCCAATGAGCAGTTCTTC
>TRBJ2-1|-|TRBD2|TRBV7-3
CASSLAGGPNEQFF
TGTGCCAGCAGTCTAGCGGGAGGGCCTAATGAGCAGTTCTTC
>TRBJ1-2|-|TRBD1|TRBV11-2
CASSSRLTGGIYTF
TGTGCCAGCAGCTCACGCCTGACAGGGGGTATTTACACCTTC
>TRBJ2-7|once|-|TRBV5-1
CASSLQSSSYEQYF
TGCGCCAGCAGCCTTCAGAGCTCCTCCTACGAGCAGTACTTC
>TRBJ2-1|-|-|TRBV27
CASSLQGLGYNEQFF
TGTGCCAGCAGTTTGCAGGGGTTGGGTTACAATGAGCAGTTCTTC
>TRBJ2-7|-|TRBD1|TRBV6-5
CASSRQGSFGEQYF
TGTGCCAGCAGCCGACAGGGTTCCTTCGGTGAGCAGTACTTC
>TRBJ1-1|-|TRBD1|TRBV7-3
CASSLATGGVTEAFF
TGTGCCAGCAGCTTAGCCACAGGGGGCGTTACTGAAGCTTTCTTT
>TRBJ1-2|-|-|TRBV18
CASSPPDTRGYGYTF
TGTGCCAGCTCACCACCGGACACCAGGGGCTATGGCTACACCTTC
>TRBJ1-5|-|-|TRBV4-1
CASSQDPGTTNQPQHF
TGCGCCAGCAGCCAAGATCCCGGGACAACCAATCAGCCCCAGCATTTT
>TRBJ2-2|-|TRBD1|TRBV6-5
CASIGTGFTGELFF
TGTGCCAGCATCGGGACAGGGTTCACCGGGGAGCTGTTTTTT